These 18 T cell receptor beta chains were sequenced from one sample in a study of blood T cells in healthy people across ages. A second PCR of 7 to 11 cycles used a sample-barcoded 5' primer and a J-beta primer mix. TCRdb independently ran MiXCR on the 5' RACE reads; one entry per CDR3 protein. This table holds 600,000 or so distinct CDR3 sequences, approximately 30% found once. The sequencing sample was made of blood. Every receptor here comes from a woman at least 80 years old in good health.

Here the CDR3 DNA reads TGTGCCAGCAGTTACGAGCGGGGGGACCTCTCCTCCTACAATGAGCAGTTCTTC. Its translation is CASSYERGDLSSYNEQFF. This chain connects TRBV6-2 or TRBV6-3 to TRBJ2-1; TRBD2 matches at 9 bases. There are 18 residues in the CDR3. CDR1 is MNHEY, CDR2 SVGEGT, per germline. The V and J ends lost 2 bases and 0 bases, in that order; junction bases with no gene match: 8.

This clonotype has a handful of counts. The chain couples TRBV2 to TRBJ1-1; no firm D call. The CDR3 is 11 amino acids. The V end lost 5 bases, the J end lost 8 bases, and 9 bases lay between the germline ends. CDR1 and CDR2 from the germline V gene are SNHLY and FYNNEI. The DNA for the CDR3 is TGTGCCAGCAGTACTAAGTGGGAAGCTTTCTTT. Encoded protein: CASSTKWEAFF. Full variable domain (remainder filled in from reference TRBV2 and TRBJ1-1): EPEVTQTPSHQVTQMGQEVILRCVPISNHLYFYWYRQILGQKVEFLVSFYNNEISEKSEIFDDQFSVERPDGSNFTLKIRSTKLEDSAMYFCASSTKWEAFFGQGTRLTVV.

Only a few counts were recorded for this clonotype. V gene TRBV7-8 combines with J gene TRBJ1-1; a weak D match, TRBD1 (6 bases). The CDR3 is 15 residues long. V lost 5 bases and J lost 5, with 18 bases in between. CDR1 SGHVS and CDR2 FQNEAQ come from the germline V gene. CDR3 loop: CASSLTAGARTEAFF. The DNA for the CDR3 is TGTGCCAGCAGCCTCACTGCGGGGGCGCGGACTGAAGCTTTCTTT.

This clonotype was counted many times. V gene TRBV20-1 combines with J gene TRBJ1-6; D is unclear. Trimming took off 0 bases at V and 0 bases at J, with 9 bases between the two ends. The CDR3 is made up of 16 amino acids. The germline V gene has CDR1 DFQATT and CDR2 SNEGSKA (reference sequence). The CDR3 region has the DNA TGCAGTGCTAGAGATCCCCTTGGCTCCTATAATTCACCCCTCCACTTT. Its protein is CSARDPLGSYNSPLHF.

On this clonotype: This may be a read error: a much more frequent sequence differs by one nucleotide. The chain recombines TRBV5-6 with TRBJ2-4; 7 nucleotides agree with TRBD1. The DNA end is more similar to TRBJ2-7, so the J call may be wrong. The germline V gene has CDR1 SGHDT and CDR2 YYEEEE. The CDR3 consists of 14 residues. The CDR3 is CASSWVGRGYEQYF. The CDR3 DNA reads TGTGCCAGCAGCTGGGTCGGCAGGGGGTACGAGCAGTACTTC.

This chain links TRBV7-9 with TRBJ2-5; no clear D. The J call may be incorrect, as the DNA end agrees better with TRBJ2-7. In germline, CDR1 is SEHNR, CDR2 FQNEAQ (reference sequence). The length of the CDR3 is 15 residues. The CDR3 is CASSLVAPRTYEQYF. CDR3 nucleotides: TGTGCCAGCAGCTTAGTCGCGCCCCGAACCTACGAGCAGTACTTC.

This chain links TRBV3-1 with TRBJ2-1; a weak D match, TRBD2 (6 bases). V lost 6 bases to trimming and J lost 4 bases, with 10 bases between them. The CDR3 totals 13 residues. CDR1 and CDR2 from the germline V gene are LGHDT and YNNKEL (reference sequence). This CDR3 reads CASRASAYNEQFF. CDR3 coding DNA: TGTGCCAGCAGGGCTAGCGCTTACAATGAGCAGTTCTTC.

This clonotype was counted ten times or more. The gene calls are TRBV9 and TRBJ2-7; 8 bases align to TRBD1. The CDR3 is made up of 16 amino acids. The V and J ends lost 3 bases and 2 bases, in that order; junction bases with no gene match: 10. Germline V gene sequence: CDR1 SGDLS, CDR2 YYNGEE. The CDR3 loop is CASSAGTGDPTYEQYF. The CDR3 DNA reads as TGTGCCAGCAGCGCCGGGACAGGCGATCCTACCTACGAGCAGTACTTC.

This clonotype was observed many times. The rearrangement uses TRBV9 and TRBJ1-6; D call uncertain. Deletions cut 2 bases from V and 5 bases from J, with 5 bases between. The germline CDR1 and CDR2 sequences are SGDLS and YYNGEE. The CDR3 runs 13 residues. In DNA, the CDR3 is TGTGCCAGCAGCGTGGTTGATAATTCACCCCTCCACTTT. It specifies CASSVVDNSPLHF.

This clonotype occurred once. The DNA of the CDR3 is TGTGCCAGGGGCTCCCTTAACTATGGCTACACCTTC. Encoded protein: CARGSLNYGYTF. J is TRBJ1-2 and V is TRBV7-3; no clear D. This CDR3 contains 12 residues. V was trimmed by 9 bases and J by 1 base, leaving 9 bases between them. Per germline, CDR1 SGHTA and CDR2 FQGTGA.

This chain links TRBV2 with TRBJ1-5, with TRBD1 identical over 7 bases. Losses at the gene ends were 6 bases for V and 2 bases for J; bases not matched to a gene: 7. Per the germline V gene, CDR1 is SNHLY and CDR2 is FYNNEI. This CDR3 spans 15 amino acids. CDR3: CASREQGMGNQPQHF. For the CDR3, the DNA is TGTGCCAGCAGAGAACAGGGGATGGGCAATCAGCCCCAGCATTTT.

This clonotype was picked up a small number of times. A much larger clone is a single base away; this may be a read error. The chain has TRBV15 and TRBJ2-7, with TRBD2 matching over 11 bases. Germline assignment: CDR1 LNHNV and CDR2 YYDKDF (reference sequence). The CDR3 has 17 amino acids. V lost 3 bases and J lost 7; bases outside the gene matches: 14. This CDR3 reads CATSRDSGLAGDNEQYF. Written as DNA, the CDR3 is TGTGCCACCAGCAGGGACTCTGGACTAGCGGGTGACAATGAGCAGTACTTC. Full variable domain (missing parts from reference TRBV15 and TRBJ2-7): DAMVIQNPRYQVTQFGKPVTLSCSQTLNHNVMYWYQQKSSQAPKLLFHYYDKDFNNEADTPDNFQSRRPNTSFCFLDIRSPGLGDTAMYLCATSRDSGLAGDNEQYFGPGTRLTVT.

This sequence joins TRBV9 and TRBJ2-1; D call uncertain. V was pared by 4 bases and J by 6 bases, with 11 bases between. The germline V gene encodes CDR1 SGDLS and CDR2 YYNGEE. CDR3 size: 13 residues. The CDR3 loop reads CASSPSTTNEQFF. CDR3 in DNA: TGTGCCAGCAGCCCCAGCACCACCAATGAGCAGTTCTTC.

There are a few counts of this clonotype. A single base separates this from a much larger clone, so it may be a read error. The chain couples TRBV4-2 to TRBJ2-7; 7 bases are a match to TRBD1. Germline V gene sequence: CDR1 LGHNA, CDR2 YNFKEQ. CDR3 length: 16 amino acids. Unmatched junction bases numbered 6, after V lost 1 base and J lost 0 bases. The DNA of the CDR3 is TGTGCCAGCAGCCAAGCTCGGGACAGCCGCTCCTACGAGCAGTACTTC. Translating gives CASSQARDSRSYEQYF.

This clonotype was observed at least ten times. This chain links TRBV12-3 or TRBV12-4 with TRBJ1-2; no firm D call. The ends were cut back, 6 bases at V and 4 bases at J, with 18 bases in the middle. The CDR3 extends over 15 amino acids. CDR3 sequence: CASSLSGAGSYGYTF. The DNA for the CDR3 is TGTGCCAGCAGCCTATCGGGCGCCGGAAGCTATGGCTACACCTTC.

This clonotype was counted at least ten times. The chain links TRBV5-1 to TRBJ2-1; D remains unclear. Per germline, CDR1 SGHRS and CDR2 YFSETQ. There are 17 residues in the CDR3. Trimming pared 3 bases from V and 8 bases from J, leaving 24 bases between. The CDR3: CASSYRTFSFPLDEQFF. CDR3 in DNA: TGCGCCAGCAGCTACCGAACTTTTTCATTTCCGTTGGATGAGCAGTTCTTC. Drawing the rest from reference TRBV5-1 and TRBJ2-1, the complete variable domain is KAGVTQTPRYLIKTRGQQVTLSCSPISGHRSVSWYQQTPGQGLQFLFEYFSETQRNKGNFPGRFSGRQFSNSRSEMNVSTLELGDSALYLCASSYRTFSFPLDEQFFGPGTRLTVL.

This clonotype was found many times. The rearrangement joins TRBV7-3 to TRBJ2-5; no clear D. Trimming left V 0 bases short and J 2 bases short, with 10 bases between. The CDR3 extends over 15 amino acids. Germline loops: CDR1 SGHTA, CDR2 FQGTGA. CDR3 sequence (DNA): TGTGCCAGCAGCTTAACGAACGGCAGGCAAGAGACCCAGTACTTC. Amino acid sequence: CASSLTNGRQETQYF.

This clonotype was seen repeatedly, ten times or more. V is TRBV30 and J is TRBJ2-7, with D possibly being TRBD1 (5 bases). Germline lookup yields CDR1 GTSNPN and CDR2 SVGIG (reference sequence). The CDR3 loop spans 14 amino acids. Deletions cut 0 bases from V and 7 bases from J, with 16 bases between. The CDR3 region is CAWSVDSQNREQYF. In DNA form, the CDR3 reads TGTGCCTGGAGTGTAGACAGCCAAAATCGGGAGCAGTACTTC.